This TCR beta chain originates from a study of immune characterization of retroperitoneal liposarcoma. CDR1 SGHTA and CDR2 FQGNSA come from the germline V gene. Trimming removed 1 base at V and 10 bases at J, with 11 bases between. This CDR3 has 13 amino acids. One entry per CDR3 protein, called by TCRdb with MiXCR from the PCR reads. The sample contains a few thousand distinct CDR3 sequences, 25% to 30% of which appear only once. This clonotype came up a few times. The chain is built from TRBV7-2 and TRBJ2-1; the D is unclear. The clonotype was recovered from a female donor with retroperitoneal liposarcoma. The sequenced material came from tumor tissue. CDR3 region: CASSLVREAEQFF. The CDR3 DNA is TGTGCCAGCAGCTTAGTGCGAGAAGCCGAGCAGTTCTTC.